Below, 22 T cell receptor beta chains from the same sample are listed, as sequenced in a study of cytomegalovirus exposure and HLA in healthy donors. TCRdb's table, derived via immunoSEQ multiplex PCR, lists solely in-frame clones and lacks some. The sample lists 80,000 to 100,000 clones; about 90% were seen once. The sequenced material came from PBMCs. The receptors shown here come from a man between 18 and 29 years old in good health and CMV-seropositive.

The chain links TRBV6-5 to TRBJ1-5; D is unresolved. V shed 6 bases and J shed 3 bases, with 15 bases lying between them. CDR1 MNHEY and CDR2 SVGAGI come from the germline V gene. This CDR3 spans 15 amino acids. The CDR3 protein is CASRKEAVNNQPQHF. CDR3 nucleotide sequence: TGTGCCAGCAGAAAAGAGGCAGTAAACAATCAGCCCCAGCATTTT.

V usage is TRBV28 and J usage is TRBJ2-6; possibly TRBD1 for D (6 bases). The CDR3 is made up of 16 amino acids. The germline V gene has CDR1 MDHEN and CDR2 SYDVKM. V gave up 6 bases and J gave up 2 bases, with 14 bases separating them. CDR3 loop: CASRVRTEAGANVLTF. Written as DNA, the CDR3 is TGTGCCAGCAGGGTAAGGACAGAGGCTGGGGCCAACGTCCTGACTTTC.

The V gene is TRBV7-8, the J gene TRBJ2-2; 9 positions match TRBD2. The germline gives CDR1 SGHVS, CDR2 FQNEAQ. The CDR3 loop spans 15 amino acids. V trimming: 6 bases; J trimming: 6 bases; junction bases outside the gene matches: 8. The CDR3 bases are TGTGCCAGCAGAAATAGCGGGAGCTCCGCCGGGGAGCTGTTTTTT. Translating gives CASRNSGSSAGELFF.

The rearrangement links TRBV9 to TRBJ1-5; 8 positions match TRBD1. With V trimmed by 5 bases and J by 0 bases, 10 bases remained unmatched. Per germline, CDR1 SGDLS and CDR2 YYNGEE. The CDR3 is 17 amino acids. For the CDR3, the DNA is TGTGCCAGCAGTCCAGACGACAGGGGCCATAGCAATCAGCCCCAGCATTTT. Translating it yields CASSPDDRGHSNQPQHF.

The V gene is TRBV6-5, the J gene TRBJ1-6; TRBD1 is a possible D gene (5 bases). The germline V gene has CDR1 MNHEY and CDR2 SVGAGI. This CDR3 is 15 amino acids long. V lost 2 bases and J 2 bases, leaving 7 bases between the germline ends. The CDR3 bases are TGTGCCAGCAGTTACACGACAGCCTATAATTCACCCCTCCACTTT. The encoded protein is CASSYTTAYNSPLHF.

The chain is built from TRBV9 and TRBJ2-2; 7 bases align to TRBD2. J was trimmed by 6 bases and V by 2 bases; bases with no gene match: 7. There are 15 residues in the CDR3. Germline V CDR1 and CDR2: SGDLS, YYNGEE. CDR3 sequence (DNA): TGTGCCAGCAGCGTTCTAGCGGAATTACCCGGGGAGCTGTTTTTT. It specifies CASSVLAELPGELFF.

In regard to this clone: This specimen includes other DNA sequences encoding the same CDR3. CDR3 sequence (DNA): TGTGCCAGTAGTACCACTAGCGGGTCCTACAATGAGCAGTTCTTC. Translated: CASSTTSGSYNEQFF. This chain uses TRBV19 with TRBJ2-1; 9 bases map to TRBD2. The CDR3 is made up of 15 amino acids. The germline V gene has CDR1 LNHDA and CDR2 SQIVND (reference sequence). V lost 4 bases to trimming and J lost 1 base; unmatched junction nucleotides: 2.

This sequence joins TRBV6-6 and TRBJ2-1; 8 nucleotides line up with TRBD2. V lost 6 bases, J lost 2 bases, and 9 bases stayed unmatched. This CDR3 contains 16 residues. The germline V gene has CDR1 MNHNY and CDR2 SVGAGI (reference sequence). This CDR3 reads CASSHGGEGPYNEQFF. The CDR3, as DNA: TGTGCCAGCAGCCACGGGGGGGAGGGACCCTACAATGAGCAGTTCTTC.

CDR3 nucleotide sequence: TGTGCCAGCAGCTCTCACCTGACTAGCGGGAGCTCCTACAATGAGCAGTTCTTC. It translates to CASSSHLTSGSSYNEQFF. The rearrangement links TRBV7-8 to TRBJ2-1; TRBD2 matches 12 bases. The length of the CDR3 is 18 residues. Germline V gene data show CDR1 as SGHVS and CDR2 as FQNEAQ. Trimming at V came to 4 bases and at J to 0 bases, leaving 7 bases not matched to a gene.

This sequence joins TRBV4-3 and TRBJ2-5; possibly TRBD2 for D (6 bases). This CDR3 is 14 amino acids long. Per the germline V gene, CDR1 is LGHNA and CDR2 is YSLEER. Trimming took 4 bases from V and 4 from J, leaving 13 bases between them. The CDR3 sequence is CASSPGGAGETQYF. DNA for the CDR3: TGCGCCAGCAGCCCCGGGGGAGCTGGAGAGACCCAGTACTTC.

The chain is built from TRBV6-5 and TRBJ2-7, with 9 bases that match TRBD1. Germline V gene lookup returns CDR1 MNHEY and CDR2 SVGAGI. The CDR3 has 14 residues. Unmatched junction bases numbered 7, after V lost 4 bases and J lost 6 bases. CDR3 residues: CASSSSGTGTEQYF. The DNA for the CDR3 is TGTGCCAGCAGTTCTTCCGGGACAGGGACCGAGCAGTACTTC.

The V gene is TRBV5-1, the J gene TRBJ2-1, with D possibly matching TRBD2 (5 bases). V lost 0 bases, J lost 4 bases, and 5 bases lay in between. This CDR3 region has 13 residues. Per the germline V gene, CDR1 is SGHRS and CDR2 is YFSETQ. CDR3 sequence reads: CASSLGGYNEQFF. The CDR3 DNA follows: TGCGCCAGCAGCTTGGGAGGGTACAATGAGCAGTTCTTC.

The table lists this clone with many counts. The CDR3 sequence: CASSSELVRQGAWYGYTF. The CDR3 DNA sequence: TGTGCCAGCAGCTCGGAATTAGTCAGACAGGGGGCCTGGTATGGCTACACCTTC. This chain connects TRBV5-4 to TRBJ1-2; 10 bases line up with TRBD1. V lost 3 bases to trimming and J lost 5 bases; unmatched junction nucleotides: 16. The V gene's germline CDR1 is SGHNT and CDR2 YYREEE (reference sequence). This CDR3 comprises 18 residues.

The V call is TRBV5-1, the J call TRBJ2-5, with 16 bases that match TRBD2. The CDR3 length is 15 residues. The germline V gene has CDR1 SGHRS and CDR2 YFSETQ. The J segment lost 5 bases and the V segment lost 4 bases, leaving 2 bases of the junction unmatched. The CDR3, as DNA: TGCGCCAGCAGCCCGGGACTAGCGGGGGGGGAGACCCAGTACTTC. Encoded protein: CASSPGLAGGETQYF.

Notes on this clone: Other DNA sequences of this sample code for an identical CDR3. This chain links TRBV6-6 with TRBJ2-7; TRBD1 agrees at 9 bases. Germline V gene data show CDR1 as MNHNY and CDR2 as SVGAGI (reference sequence). This CDR3 has 14 amino acids. With V trimmed by 2 bases and J by 2 bases, 1 base remained unmatched. The CDR3 reads CASSYGTGPYEQYF. The CDR3 DNA reads as TGTGCCAGCAGTTACGGGACAGGGCCCTACGAGCAGTACTTC.

The gene calls are TRBV7-2 and TRBJ2-5; weak D call: TRBD2 (6 bases). CDR3 length equals 15 residues. Germline V gene sequence: CDR1 SGHTA, CDR2 FQGNSA. V shed 1 base and J shed 5 bases, with 14 bases lying between them. The CDR3 reads CASSLVGPGGETQYF. The CDR3 DNA is TGTGCCAGCAGCTTAGTTGGTCCTGGAGGGGAGACCCAGTACTTC. The whole variable domain, filled in from reference TRBV7-2 and TRBJ2-5, reads GAGVSQSPSNKVTEKGKDVELRCDPISGHTALYWYRQSLGQGLEFLIYFQGNSAPDKSGLPSDRFSAERTGGSVSTLTIQRTQQEDSAVYLCASSLVGPGGETQYFGPGTRLLVL.

This clone has just one count. The V and J genes are TRBV9 and TRBJ2-5; possible D gene TRBD2, 7 bases. Germline loops: CDR1 SGDLS, CDR2 YYNGEE. Trimming shortened V by 2 bases and J by 5 bases, and 16 bases separated the two germline ends. This CDR3 has 15 amino acids. CDR3 sequence (DNA): TGTGCCAGCAGCGTGAGGGGGGGCCACGGGGAGACCCAGTACTTC. It encodes CASSVRGGHGETQYF. Using reference TRBV9 and TRBJ2-5 for the parts outside the CDR3, the full variable domain is DSGVTQTPKHLITATGQRVTLRCSPRSGDLSVYWYQQSLDQGLQFLIQYYNGEERAKGNILERFSAQQFPDLHSELNLSSLELGDSALYFCASSVRGGHGETQYFGPGTRLLVL.

The chain uses TRBV21-1 and TRBJ2-5; the D call TRBD2 from the table was never checked on the DNA. TRBV21-1 is tagged as a pseudogene. The CDR3 covers 14 residues. As DNA, the CDR3 is TGTGCCAGCAGCAAAGGGGAGGGAGGCGAGACCCAGTACTTC. Translation gives CASSKGEGGETQYF.

The rearrangement joins TRBV10-2 to TRBJ2-7; 12 nucleotides match TRBD1. With V trimmed by 11 bases and J by 5 bases, 10 bases remained unmatched. Germline CDR1 and CDR2: WSHSY and SAAADI. The CDR3 spans 14 residues. The CDR3, as DNA: TGCGCCTCTCACGTGGGACAGGGGGCCGACGAGCAGTACTTC. Amino acid sequence: CASHVGQGADEQYF.

The gene calls are TRBV6-6 and TRBJ2-7; TRBD1 agrees at 11 bases. With V trimmed by 2 bases and J by 3 bases, 3 bases remained unmatched. CDR3 length: 15 amino acids. CDR1 is MNHNY, CDR2 SVGAGI, per germline (reference sequence). CDR3 residues: CASSYRTGGVYEQYF. In DNA form, the CDR3 reads TGTGCCAGCAGTTACAGGACAGGGGGCGTCTACGAGCAGTACTTC.

The chain has TRBV28 and TRBJ1-4; D might be TRBD1 (5 bases). The germline CDR1 and CDR2 sequences are MDHEN and SYDVKM. The V end lost 8 bases, the J end lost 8 bases, and 15 bases lay between the germline ends. The CDR3 has 13 amino acids. CDR3 in DNA: TGTGCCAGCCACGAGGGGAGGATCGAAAAACTGTTTTTT. It encodes CASHEGRIEKLFF.

This clone was recorded at least ten times. The CDR3 DNA sequence: TGCGCCAGCAGCCGTACCAGCGGGGCAGGGTACGAGCAGTACTTC. The encoded protein is CASSRTSGAGYEQYF. The chain is built from TRBV4-1 and TRBJ2-7, with TRBD2 identical over 7 bases. Germline CDR1 MGHRA, CDR2 YSYEKL. The CDR3 is 15 residues long. With V trimmed by 4 bases and J by 4 bases, 10 bases remained unmatched.